A selection of T cell receptor beta chains follows, all from one sample in a study of lymphopenia after photon versus proton radiotherapy. The protocol was immunoSEQ multiplex PCR, while the TCRdb copy is restricted to in-frame clones and leaves out a portion. The sample includes around 26,000 clones, around 90% of them seen just once. The sample here was peripheral blood, taken from a patient treated with photon-based radiotherapy. The source of these receptors is a woman in her forties or fifties with cholangiocarcinoma. The CDR3 runs from the conserved cysteine through the conserved F or W. Each record gives: J gene, D gene, clone size, V gene, CDR3 protein, CDR3 DNA. D genes are given only for firm matches. Size is omitted from some rows. Given values are once, few, many or a class for expanded clones.

J: TRBJ1-5
D: -
size: -
V: TRBV10-3
CDR3: CAISEGVNSNQPQHF
DNA: TGTGCCATCAGTGAAGGGGTAAATAGCAATCAGCCCCAGCATTTT

J: TRBJ1-4
D: -
size: -
V: TRBV7-9
CDR3: CASSLVETPNEKLFF
DNA: TGTGCCAGCAGCTTAGTGGAGACACCGAATGAAAAACTGTTTTTT

J: TRBJ1-1
D: -
size: -
V: TRBV30
CDR3: CAWSDSEAFF
DNA: TGTGCCTGGAGTGACAGCGAAGCTTTCTTT

J: TRBJ1-3
D: -
size: -
V: TRBV7-9
CDR3: CASSLGVWENTIYF
DNA: TGTGCCAGCAGCTTAGGGGTCTGGGAAAACACCATATATTTT

J: TRBJ1-2
D: -
size: -
V: TRBV2
CDR3: CASSENKASYGYTF
DNA: TGTGCCAGCAGTGAGAATAAGGCCAGCTATGGCTACACCTTC

J: TRBJ2-1
D: TRBD2
size: -
V: TRBV13
CDR3: CASSRILKELAGAYNEQFF
DNA: TGTGCCAGCAGCCGCATTCTGAAGGAACTAGCGGGGGCGTACAATGAGCAGTTCTTC

J: TRBJ1-6
D: -
size: once
V: TRBV18
CDR3: CASSPRFGDGYSPLHF
DNA: TGTGCCAGCTCACCACGATTCGGGGACGGTTATTCACCCCTCCACTTT

J: TRBJ2-1
D: TRBD1
size: -
V: TRBV11-3
CDR3: CASSFDRVNEQFF
DNA: TGTGCCAGCAGCTTTGACAGGGTAAATGAGCAGTTCTTC

J: TRBJ2-3
D: TRBD2
size: -
V: TRBV4-1
CDR3: CASSRGRGDTDTQYF
DNA: TGCGCCAGCAGCAGGGGCCGGGGGGACACAGATACGCAGTATTTT

J: TRBJ2-2
D: -
size: -
V: TRBV10-3
CDR3: CAISSYTGELFF
DNA: TGTGCCATCTCTTCATACACCGGGGAGCTGTTTTTT

J: TRBJ2-3
D: TRBD2
size: -
V: TRBV27
CDR3: CASSLYLAGGTDTQYF
DNA: TGTGCCAGCAGTTTATATCTAGCGGGGGGCACAGATACGCAGTATTTT

J: TRBJ2-1
D: TRBD1
size: -
V: TRBV11-3
CDR3: CASSLEGTGVHEQFF
DNA: TGTGCCAGCAGCTTAGAAGGGACAGGGGTCCATGAGCAGTTCTTC

J: TRBJ1-5
D: -
size: -
V: TRBV19
CDR3: CASSIDPNQPQHF
DNA: TGTGCCAGTAGTATAGACCCGAATCAGCCCCAGCATTTT

J: TRBJ2-1
D: TRBD2
size: -
V: TRBV30
CDR3: CAWSVVSGEIYNEQFF
DNA: TGTGCCTGGAGTGTAGTGAGCGGGGAGATCTACAATGAGCAGTTCTTC

J: TRBJ2-2
D: -
size: -
V: TRBV28
CDR3: CATRSRIRTGELFF
DNA: TGTGCCACTCGGTCTAGGATTCGTACCGGGGAGCTGTTTTTT

J: TRBJ2-3
D: -
size: -
V: TRBV7-8
CDR3: CASRSGQASTDTQYF
DNA: TGTGCCAGCCGCTCCGGGCAGGCTAGCACAGATACGCAGTATTTT

J: TRBJ1-1
D: TRBD1
size: -
V: TRBV30
CDR3: CAWSVGDRGTEAFF
DNA: TGTGCCTGGAGTGTAGGGGACAGGGGAACTGAAGCTTTCTTT

J: TRBJ2-7
D: TRBD1
size: few
V: TRBV13
CDR3: CASRSTGGAYEQYF
DNA: TGTGCCAGCAGATCCACAGGGGGAGCCTACGAGCAGTACTTC

J: TRBJ1-5
D: -
size: -
V: TRBV5-5
CDR3: CASSLESGHWGNQPQHF
DNA: TGTGCCAGCAGCTTGGAATCCGGACACTGGGGCAATCAGCCCCAGCATTTT

J: TRBJ1-4
D: -
size: -
V: TRBV21-1
CDR3: CASSKVVQGLGEKLFF
DNA: TGTGCCAGCAGCAAAGTAGTACAGGGTTTGGGTGAAAAACTGTTTTTT

J: TRBJ2-2
D: -
size: -
V: TRBV4-1
CDR3: CASSQETFLTGELFF
DNA: TGCGCCAGCAGCCAAGAAACATTTCTTACCGGGGAGCTGTTTTTT

J: TRBJ1-1
D: -
size: -
V: TRBV25-1
CDR3: CASRDQKNTEAFF
DNA: TGTGCCAGCAGAGACCAGAAGAACACTGAAGCTTTCTTT

J: TRBJ1-2
D: -
size: -
V: TRBV19
CDR3: CASKEDEGNYGYTF
DNA: TGTGCCAGTAAGGAGGACGAGGGGAACTATGGCTACACCTTC

J: TRBJ1-2
D: -
size: -
V: TRBV7-9
CDR3: CASSSPGLGNGYTF
DNA: TGTGCCAGCAGCTCCCCGGGGCTAGGGAATGGCTACACCTTC

J: TRBJ2-1
D: -
size: -
V: TRBV5-1
CDR3: CASRGGASYNEQFF
DNA: TGCGCCTCCAGGGGCGGGGCATCCTACAATGAGCAGTTCTTC

J: TRBJ1-2
D: -
size: -
V: TRBV11-2
CDR3: CASSLDRAGSYTF
DNA: TGTGCCAGCAGCTTAGATCGGGCAGGGAGCTACACCTTC

J: TRBJ1-1
D: -
size: -
V: TRBV4-3
CDR3: CASSPRGVSNTEAFF
DNA: TGCGCCAGCAGCCCCCGTGGGGTTTCGAACACTGAAGCTTTCTTT

J: TRBJ1-3
D: -
size: -
V: TRBV29-1
CDR3: CSVSTGFVGNTIYF
DNA: TGCAGCGTATCCACAGGGTTCGTTGGAAACACCATATATTTT

J: TRBJ2-5
D: -
size: -
V: TRBV5-5
CDR3: CASLPSLTDLSQETQYF
DNA: TGTGCCAGCCTCCCCAGTCTGACCGACCTATCACAAGAGACCCAGTACTTC

J: TRBJ2-4
D: TRBD1
size: -
V: TRBV6-1
CDR3: CASSGQGSRNIQYF
DNA: TGTGCCAGCAGCGGACAGGGGTCGAGAAACATTCAGTACTTC

J: TRBJ1-2
D: -
size: -
V: TRBV7-9
CDR3: CASSSRKGQWINYGYTF
DNA: TGTGCCAGCAGCTCCCGTAAGGGGCAATGGATTAACTATGGCTACACCTTC

J: TRBJ1-6
D: TRBD1
size: -
V: TRBV4-2
CDR3: CASSHTGEDSPLHF
DNA: TGTGCCAGCAGCCACACAGGGGAGGATTCACCCCTCCACTTT

J: TRBJ1-1
D: -
size: -
V: TRBV11-2
CDR3: CASSPLSLSGTEAFF
DNA: TGTGCCAGCAGCCCGCTGTCCCTCAGTGGCACTGAAGCTTTCTTT

J: TRBJ2-5
D: TRBD1
size: -
V: TRBV27
CDR3: CASRGGQGSETQYF
DNA: TGTGCCAGCAGGGGTGGACAGGGTTCAGAGACCCAGTACTTC

J: TRBJ1-4
D: -
size: -
V: TRBV5-1
CDR3: CASSLDIGKDGKLFF
DNA: TGCGCCAGCAGCTTGGATATTGGAAAGGATGGAAAACTGTTTTTT

J: TRBJ1-6
D: -
size: -
V: TRBV7-2
CDR3: CASSSRDSPLHF
DNA: TGTGCCAGCAGCTCCAGAGATTCACCCCTCCACTTT

J: TRBJ2-6
D: -
size: -
V: TRBV7-6
CDR3: CASSLFWARPDSGANVLTF
DNA: TGTGCCAGCAGCTTATTTTGGGCCCGACCTGACTCTGGGGCCAACGTCCTGACTTTC

J: TRBJ2-3
D: TRBD2
size: once
V: TRBV7-7
CDR3: CASSPSGGWTDTQYF
DNA: TGTGCCAGCAGCCCTTCCGGGGGGTGGACGGATACGCAGTATTTT

J: TRBJ1-3
D: -
size: once
V: TRBV4-3
CDR3: CASSPQGRSGNTIYF
DNA: TGCGCCAGCAGCCCCCAGGGGCGCTCTGGAAACACCATATATTTT

J: TRBJ2-5
D: TRBD2
size: -
V: TRBV19
CDR3: CASRAGGSPETQYF
DNA: TGTGCCAGTAGGGCGGGGGGCAGCCCAGAGACCCAGTACTTC

J: TRBJ2-3
D: TRBD2
size: once
V: TRBV19
CDR3: CASSSGGAFTSTDTQYF
DNA: TGTGCCAGTAGTAGCGGGGGGGCCTTTACCAGCACAGATACGCAGTATTTT

J: TRBJ1-5
D: -
size: -
V: TRBV7-2
CDR3: CASSFAWDQPQHF
DNA: TGTGCCAGCAGCTTTGCATGGGATCAGCCCCAGCATTTT

J: TRBJ1-1
D: -
size: -
V: TRBV27
CDR3: CASSSPRDREAFF
DNA: TGTGCCAGCAGTTCCCCACGCGACAGGGAAGCTTTCTTT

J: TRBJ1-2
D: -
size: -
V: TRBV29-1
CDR3: CSVVIAYGYTF
DNA: TGCAGCGTCGTAATAGCATATGGCTACACCTTC

J: TRBJ1-5
D: -
size: -
V: TRBV11-2
CDR3: CASSLGRTSNQPQHF
DNA: TGTGCCAGCAGCCTGGGACGGACTAGCAATCAGCCCCAGCATTTT

J: TRBJ1-3
D: -
size: -
V: TRBV19
CDR3: CASSPGTSGNTIYF
DNA: TGTGCCAGTAGTCCCGGGACCTCTGGAAACACCATATATTTT

J: TRBJ1-1
D: -
size: -
V: TRBV12-5
CDR3: CASGLVPGVGYTEAFF
DNA: TGTGCTAGTGGTTTGGTACCGGGGGTGGGGTATACTGAAGCTTTCTTT

J: TRBJ1-1
D: -
size: -
V: TRBV29-1
CDR3: CSVGTLNTEAFF
DNA: TGCAGCGTTGGGACACTCAACACTGAAGCTTTCTTT